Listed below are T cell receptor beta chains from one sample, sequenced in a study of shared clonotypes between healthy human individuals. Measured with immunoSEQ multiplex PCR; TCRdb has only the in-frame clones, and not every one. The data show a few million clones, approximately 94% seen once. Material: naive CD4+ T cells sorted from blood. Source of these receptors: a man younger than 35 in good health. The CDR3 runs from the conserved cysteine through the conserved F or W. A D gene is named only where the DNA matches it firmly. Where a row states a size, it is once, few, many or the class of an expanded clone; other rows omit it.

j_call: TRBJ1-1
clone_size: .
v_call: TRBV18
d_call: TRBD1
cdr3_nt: TGTGCCAGCTCCTACGGGACAGTGGAGGAAGCTTTCTTT
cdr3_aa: CASSYGTVEEAFF

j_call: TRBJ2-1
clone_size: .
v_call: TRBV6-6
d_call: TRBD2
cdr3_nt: TGTGCCAGCAGTACGGGACTAGCGGGGGGCAATGAGCAGTTCTTC
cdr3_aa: CASSTGLAGGNEQFF

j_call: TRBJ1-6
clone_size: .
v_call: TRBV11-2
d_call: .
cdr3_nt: TGTGCCAGCAGCCCCGGGCTGGATTCACCCCTCCACTTT
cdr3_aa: CASSPGLDSPLHF

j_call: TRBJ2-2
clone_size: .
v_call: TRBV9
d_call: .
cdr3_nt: TGTGCCAGCAGCGCCACCGGGACTTCCACCGGGGAGCTGTTTTTT
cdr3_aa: CASSATGTSTGELFF

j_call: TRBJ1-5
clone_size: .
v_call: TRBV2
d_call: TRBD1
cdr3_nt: TGTGCCAGCAGAACCGGGACAGGGATTAGCAATCAGCCCCAGCATTTT
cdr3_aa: CASRTGTGISNQPQHF

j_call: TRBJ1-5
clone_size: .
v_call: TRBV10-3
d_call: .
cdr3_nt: TGTGCCATCAGTGAGGATTCAGGGTTCAATCAGCCCCAGCATTTT
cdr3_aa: CAISEDSGFNQPQHF

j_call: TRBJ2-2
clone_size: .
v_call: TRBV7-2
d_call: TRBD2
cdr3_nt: TGTGCCAGCAGCAGGACTAGGACCGGGGAGCTGTTTTTT
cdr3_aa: CASSRTRTGELFF

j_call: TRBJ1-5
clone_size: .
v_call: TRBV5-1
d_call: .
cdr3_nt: TGCGCCAGCAGCTTGGATATGGGGCTACGGCAGCCCCAGCATTTT
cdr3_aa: CASSLDMGLRQPQHF

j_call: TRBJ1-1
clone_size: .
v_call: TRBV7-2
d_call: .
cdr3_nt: TGTGCCAGCAGCCCCAGGACGGGGAAGAACACTGAAGCTTTCTTT
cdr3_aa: CASSPRTGKNTEAFF

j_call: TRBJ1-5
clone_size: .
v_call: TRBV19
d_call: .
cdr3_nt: TGTGCCAGTAGGCCCCGTAGTAATCAGCCCCAGCATTTT
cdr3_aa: CASRPRSNQPQHF

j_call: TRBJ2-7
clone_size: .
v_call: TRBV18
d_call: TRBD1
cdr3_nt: TGTGCCAGCTCACCGGGACAGGGGGGATCCTACGAGCAGTACTTC
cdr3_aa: CASSPGQGGSYEQYF

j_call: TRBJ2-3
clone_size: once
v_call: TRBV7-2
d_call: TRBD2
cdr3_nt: TGTGCCAGCAGCTTATCCGGGACTAGCTCAGATACGCAGTATTTT
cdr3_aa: CASSLSGTSSDTQYF

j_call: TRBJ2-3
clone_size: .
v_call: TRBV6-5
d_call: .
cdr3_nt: TGTGCCAGCAGTTACGGCGGGGCGAACACAGATACGCAGTATTTT
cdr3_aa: CASSYGGANTDTQYF

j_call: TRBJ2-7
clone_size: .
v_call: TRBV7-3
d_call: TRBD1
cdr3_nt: TGTGCCAGCAGCTTAAAACAGGGGTACATCTACGAGCAGTACTTC
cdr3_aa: CASSLKQGYIYEQYF

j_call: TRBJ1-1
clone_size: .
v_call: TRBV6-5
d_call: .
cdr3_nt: TGTGCCAGCAGGGGAGTGGGGGACACTGAAGCTTTCTTT
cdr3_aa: CASRGVGDTEAFF

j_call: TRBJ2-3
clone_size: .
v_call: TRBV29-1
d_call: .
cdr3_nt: TGCAGCGTTGAAGACGGGAAGATTGATGCGTATTTT
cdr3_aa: CSVEDGKIDAYF

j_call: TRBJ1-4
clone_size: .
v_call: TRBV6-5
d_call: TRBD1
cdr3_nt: TGTGCCAGCGGACAGGGGGCACCTAATGAAAAACTGTTTTTT
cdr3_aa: CASGQGAPNEKLFF

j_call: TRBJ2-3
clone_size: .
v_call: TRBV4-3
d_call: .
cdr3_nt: TGCGCCAGCAGCCAAGGTCCAGGGAAAGGCACAGATACGCAGTATTTT
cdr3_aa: CASSQGPGKGTDTQYF

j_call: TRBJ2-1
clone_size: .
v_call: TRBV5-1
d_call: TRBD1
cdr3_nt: TGCGCCAGCAGCAAAGAAGGGACAGGGGTCTACAATGAGCAGTTCTTC
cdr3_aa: CASSKEGTGVYNEQFF

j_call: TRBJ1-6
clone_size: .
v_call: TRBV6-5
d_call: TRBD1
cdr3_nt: TGTGCCAGCAGGAGGGGGACAGAAAATTCACCCCTCCACTTT
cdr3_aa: CASRRGTENSPLHF

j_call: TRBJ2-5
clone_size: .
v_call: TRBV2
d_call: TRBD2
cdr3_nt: TGTGCCAGCCAGCGCTCCGGTCAAGGGACTAGCCAGGAGACCCAGTACTTC
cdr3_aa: CASQRSGQGTSQETQYF

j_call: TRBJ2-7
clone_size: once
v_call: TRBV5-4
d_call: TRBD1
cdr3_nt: TGTGCCAGCAGCCCCGGGACAGGGGTCTCCTACGAGCAGTACTTC
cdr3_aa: CASSPGTGVSYEQYF

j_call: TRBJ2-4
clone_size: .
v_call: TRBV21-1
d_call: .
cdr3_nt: .
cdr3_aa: CASSPRWGAGAKNIQYF

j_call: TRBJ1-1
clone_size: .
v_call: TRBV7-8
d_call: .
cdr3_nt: TGTGCCAGCAGCTTAAAGGCCACTGAAGCTTTCTTT
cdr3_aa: CASSLKATEAFF

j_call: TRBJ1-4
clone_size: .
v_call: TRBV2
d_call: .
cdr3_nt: TGTGCCAGCAGTGAAGGTCGAGGCGAAAAACTGTTTTTT
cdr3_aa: CASSEGRGEKLFF

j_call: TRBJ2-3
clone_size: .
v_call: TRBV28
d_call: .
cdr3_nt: TGTGCCAGCAGTCCCGGGAGCACAGATACGCAGTATTTT
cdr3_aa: CASSPGSTDTQYF

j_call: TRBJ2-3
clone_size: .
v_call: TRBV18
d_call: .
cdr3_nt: TGTGCCAGCTCACCAGATAAGCGCCTCCTCACAGATACGCAGTATTTT
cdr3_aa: CASSPDKRLLTDTQYF

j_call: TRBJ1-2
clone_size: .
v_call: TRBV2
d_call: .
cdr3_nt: TGTGCCAGCATCCTCGAAGGGGGAAGCGGCTACACCTTC
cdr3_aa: CASILEGGSGYTF

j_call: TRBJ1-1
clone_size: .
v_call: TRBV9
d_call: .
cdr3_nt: TGTGCCAGCAGCGTAGCCCAGGGGATGAACACTGAAGCTTTCTTT
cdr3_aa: CASSVAQGMNTEAFF

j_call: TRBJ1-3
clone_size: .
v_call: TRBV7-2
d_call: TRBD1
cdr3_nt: TGTGCCAGCAGCTTCGCGACAGGGGTAGGAAACACCATATATTTT
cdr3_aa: CASSFATGVGNTIYF

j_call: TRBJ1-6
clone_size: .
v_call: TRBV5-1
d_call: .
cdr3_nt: TGCGCCAGCAGCTTGGAACTGATGGCGGGTTCGCCCCTCCACTTT
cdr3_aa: CASSLELMAGSPLHF